The source of this T cell receptor (beta chain) is a study of breast tumors, draining lymph nodes, adjacent tissues. Findings of the study overall: Luminal-like breast cancer showed significantly higher tumor–nontumor repertoire similarity than basal-like. Tumor TCR diversity was below lymph nodes but above nontumor tissue. The lymph node origin of tumor T cells was framed as consistent with a hypothesis, not demonstrated. The data were judged consistent with most tumor T cells coming from lymph node and expanding in tumor.

Samples came from axillary lymph nodes draining the breast cancer. Germline lookup yields CDR1 SNHLY and CDR2 FYNNEI. With 1 base clipped from V and 0 bases from J, the junction kept 10 bases outside the gene matches. The CDR3 consists of 19 residues. This clonotype was counted many times. Antigen unknown. Using its own MiXCR run on the multiplex PCR reads, TCRdb lists one record per CDR3 protein. Of 150,000 to 200,000 distinct CDR3 sequences listed, 30% to 35% are singletons. The origin of this receptor is a female donor with breast cancer. Some clones in this sample may be carry-over from other donors' samples. The chain carries TRBV2 and TRBJ2-1, with 9 bases identical to TRBD2. Sequencing input: axillary lymph node tissue. This CDR3 is CASSEDRSSGSASYNEQFF. Here the CDR3 DNA reads TGTGCCAGCAGTGAAGATAGGAGTAGCGGGAGTGCCTCCTACAATGAGCAGTTCTTC.